This T cell receptor (beta chain) was recorded in a study of T cells in Graves' hyperthyroidism and ophthalmopathy. Overall study findings and caveats: Also found in blood were most expanded thyroid clonotypes above 0.001.

For the diagnoses, clinical symptoms, serum thyroxine and TRAb, thyroid ultrasound and orbital computed tomography were used. The CDR3 has 15 amino acids. Per germline, CDR1 DFQATT and CDR2 SNEGSKA (reference sequence). Trimming shortened V by 0 bases and J by 4 bases, and 14 bases separated the two germline ends. TCR beta CDR3 sequences were amplified from RNA transcripts. The HTBI primer set served for first-round RT-PCR of the TCR CDR3. TCRdb re-derived calls from the multiplex PCR reads in MiXCR, one entry per CDR3 protein. This table holds roughly 570,000 distinct CDR3 sequences, around 16% found once. Ten or more counts support this clonotype. Its target is unknown.

The chain is built from TRBV20-1 and TRBJ2-3; TRBD2 is a possible D gene (5 bases). The clonotype was recovered from a woman aged 25 to 39 with Graves' hyperthyroidism. Sequenced sample: blood. The CDR3 here is CSARDSAGLPDTQYF. The CDR3 bases are TGCAGTGCTAGAGATTCGGCGGGTCTCCCAGATACGCAGTATTTT.